This T cell receptor beta chain is drawn from a study of graft-versus-host responses after intestinal transplantation. Study-wide background: All recipients were given anti-thymocyte globulin induction, and tacrolimus and steroids were then administered for around three years.

Trimming took 3 bases from V and 1 from J, leaving 3 bases between them. The germline V gene has CDR1 KGHSH and CDR2 LQKENI. CDR3 length: 12 residues. Assay: immunoSEQ multiplex PCR; the TCRdb copy retains only in-frame clones and omits some. The sample yields tens of thousands of clones, roughly 89% seen once. Study-level results: Peak GvH clone levels in circulation were associated with early post-transplant HvG declines. Recipient marrow held GvH clones, some first seen in ileum or blood. The study found high graft-versus-host to host-versus-graft clonal ratios in allografts of patients with graft-donor T cell macrochimerism.

To note about this clone: What it recognizes is unknown. This specimen includes other DNA sequences encoding the same CDR3.

This receptor was taken from a human donor who received an intestinal transplant. The J gene is TRBJ1-1, the V gene TRBV18; D remains ambiguous. Material: unstimulated CD4+ T cells sorted from spleen or lymph node cells, obtained before intestinal transplant. CDR3: CASSPANTEAFF. Here the CDR3 DNA reads TGTGCCAGCTCACCTGCGAACACTGAAGCTTTCTTT.